These 30 T cell receptor beta chains were sequenced from one sample in a study of identical twins. One entry per CDR3 protein results from TCRdb running MiXCR on the 5' RACE reads. The data contain fewer than 20,000 distinct CDR3 sequences, 69% of them seen just once; the ten biggest clones take up 5.9%. Sequencing input: memory (CD45RO+) T cells sorted from blood. These TCRs come from a woman aged 18-30 years in good health. This table probably holds off-target reads from a library built for another chain.

In its sample, this clonotype was seen once. The J gene is TRBJ2-1, the V gene TRBV15; D unresolved. The V and J ends lost 0 bases and 4 bases respectively, with 7 bases between them. Looked up from germline, CDR1 is LNHNV and CDR2 is YYDKDF (reference sequence). The length of the CDR3 is 14 residues. CDR3 sequence (DNA): TGTGCCACCAGCAGAGAGGGATCGTACAATGAGCAGTTCTTC. Translating gives CATSREGSYNEQFF.

A few counts support this clonotype. The chain employs TRBV30 and TRBJ2-7, with 8 bases lining up with TRBD1. Trimming removed 3 bases from V and 4 bases from J; junction bases left unmatched: 8. CDR1 is GTSNPN, CDR2 SVGIG, per germline (reference sequence). The CDR3 totals 14 residues. The CDR3 spells CAWRIPGGRYEQYF. CDR3 DNA sequence: TGTGCCTGGAGGATACCAGGGGGCCGATACGAGCAGTACTTC. The full variable domain, rest sourced from reference TRBV30 and TRBJ2-7, is SQTIHQWPATLVQPVGSPLSLECTVEGTSNPNLYWYRQAAGRGLQLLFYSVGIGQISSEVPQNLSASRPQDRQFILSSKKLLLSDSGFYLCAWRIPGGRYEQYFGPGTRLTVT.

J is TRBJ1-1 and V is TRBV3-1; 7 positions agree with TRBD1. Germline V gives CDR1 LGHDT, CDR2 YNNKEL (reference sequence). After removal of 1 base from V and 5 bases from J, the junction contained 1 base not matched to a gene. CDR3 length: 13 residues. CDR3 DNA sequence: TGTGCCAGCAGCCAAGTCAGGGGGACTGAAGCTTTCTTT. Encoded protein: CASSQVRGTEAFF. Together with reference TRBV3-1 and TRBJ1-1, the CDR3 gives the full variable domain: DTAVSQTPKYLVTQMGNDKSIKCEQNLGHDTMYWYKQDSKKFLKIMFSYNNKELIINETVPNRFSPKSPDKAHLNLHINSLELGDSAVYFCASSQVRGTEAFFGQGTRLTVV.

The chain employs TRBV30 and TRBJ2-1, with 11 bases that match TRBD2. Germline V gene sequence: CDR1 GTSNPN, CDR2 SVGIG (reference sequence). The CDR3 runs 14 residues. V lost 8 bases, J lost 4 bases, and 7 bases stayed unmatched. CDR3 DNA: TGTGCCCTTTCGACTAGCGGGGCATACAATGAGCAGTTCTTC. Translated, it gives CALSTSGAYNEQFF.

This clonotype has just a few counts. The chain carries TRBV21-1 and TRBJ2-1; the DNA was not used to check the table's D call, TRBD2. TRBV21-1 is deemed a pseudogene. The CDR3 has 16 residues. This chain's CDR3 is CASSGGLAVPYNEQFF. CDR3 in DNA: TGTGCCAGCAGCGGGGGGCTAGCGGTCCCCTACAATGAGCAGTTCTTC.

This clonotype occurred once. The V gene is TRBV18, the J gene TRBJ2-1; 10 bases map to TRBD1. The junction had 9 bases not matched to a gene; V was cut back by 2 bases and J by 8 bases. Germline V gene sequence: CDR1 KGHSH, CDR2 LQKENI. This CDR3 has 16 residues. The CDR3 reads CASSPVGQGVVDEQFF. In DNA, the CDR3 is TGTGCCAGCTCACCAGTCGGACAGGGGGTAGTCGATGAGCAGTTCTTC.

This rearrangement joins TRBV11-2 to TRBJ2-1, with a possible D match to TRBD1 (6 bases). From germline, CDR1 is SGHAT and CDR2 FQNNGV. V lost 1 base and J lost 6, with 16 bases in between. This CDR3 spans 16 amino acids. This CDR3 reads CASSLGEGGRLNEQFF. DNA for the CDR3: TGTGCCAGCAGCTTAGGGGAAGGGGGTCGGCTCAATGAGCAGTTCTTC.

The sample holds one count of this clonotype. The V gene is TRBV2, the J gene TRBJ2-7, with 9 bases identical to TRBD1. The CDR3 has 14 amino acids. The junction had 7 bases not matched to a gene; V was cut back by 6 bases and J by 4 bases. Germline-derived CDR1 and CDR2 are SNHLY and FYNNEI. CDR3 loop: CASSVTGGFYEQYF. The CDR3, as DNA: TGTGCCAGCAGCGTGACAGGGGGGTTTTACGAGCAGTACTTC.

The V call is TRBV29-1, the J call TRBJ2-5, with D hard to call. CDR1 is SQVTM, CDR2 ANQGSEA, per germline. V lost 4 bases to trimming and J lost 5 bases, with 11 bases between them. The CDR3 spans 12 residues. In nucleotides, the CDR3 is TGCAGCGTTGCGGTTTCGCGGGAGACCCAGTACTTC. Amino acid sequence: CSVAVSRETQYF.

This clonotype was recorded a few times. This rearrangement joins TRBV20-1 to TRBJ2-5; possible D gene TRBD1, 6 bases. Deletions cut 3 bases from V and 5 bases from J, with 7 bases between. This CDR3 region has 11 residues. Germline V gene lookup returns CDR1 DFQATT and CDR2 SNEGSKA (reference sequence). DNA of the CDR3: TGCAGTGCTAGGGGGGCTGAGACCCAGTACTTC. Protein: CSARGAETQYF.

The V gene is TRBV6-1, the J gene TRBJ2-2, with D uncertain. The CDR3 runs to 13 residues. Germline V CDR1 and CDR2: MNHNS, SASEGT. V shed 6 bases and J shed 2 bases, with 7 bases lying between them. CDR3 sequence: CASRPLNTGELFF. The CDR3 region has the DNA TGTGCCAGCAGACCCTTAAACACCGGGGAGCTGTTTTTT.

The chain is built from TRBV7-9 and TRBJ2-1, with D perhaps TRBD1 (5 bases). This CDR3 is 12 amino acids long. Germline assignment: CDR1 SEHNR and CDR2 FQNEAQ (reference sequence). Deletions cut 6 bases from V and 9 bases from J, with 12 bases between. CDR3 region: CASSNRIGEQFF. In nucleotides, the CDR3 is TGTGCCAGCAGTAACAGGATCGGTGAGCAGTTCTTC.

The J gene is TRBJ2-7, the V gene TRBV21-1; TRBD1 is taken as the D call from the table, unchecked against the DNA. TRBV21-1 is an annotated pseudogene. The CDR3 consists of 11 residues. CDR3 bases: TGTGCCAGCAGCCCTAGACAGGGGAAGGCCTTC. Protein: CASSPRQGKAF.

This clonotype has just one count. V usage is TRBV5-1 and J usage is TRBJ2-7, with TRBD1 matching over 10 bases. Germline lookup yields CDR1 SGHRS and CDR2 YFSETQ. The CDR3 is made up of 15 amino acids. V was pared by 1 base and J by 1 base, with 2 bases of the junction left unmatched. The CDR3 DNA sequence: TGCGCCAGCAGCTTGACGGGACAGGGGTCCTACGAGCAGTACTTC. Translating it yields CASSLTGQGSYEQYF.

V and J are TRBV12-3 or TRBV12-4 and TRBJ2-1; a possible D gene is TRBD2 (5 bases). The V and J ends lost 6 bases and 5 bases respectively, with 11 bases between them. The CDR3 loop spans 13 amino acids. The CDR3 region is CASRYGLNNEQFF. As DNA, the CDR3 is TGTGCCAGCAGATACGGACTCAACAATGAGCAGTTCTTC.

This clonotype was seen only a few times. The chain recombines TRBV15 with TRBJ2-1; 9 positions agree with TRBD2. The CDR3 length is 16 residues. After removal of 5 bases from V and 7 bases from J, the junction contained 12 bases not matched to a gene. Germline loops: CDR1 LNHNV, CDR2 YYDKDF (reference sequence). The CDR3 sequence is CATSPLREGRGNEQFF. CDR3 sequence (DNA): TGTGCCACCAGCCCGCTGCGGGAGGGCCGAGGTAATGAGCAGTTCTTC.

The chain employs TRBV5-1 and TRBJ1-4; possibly TRBD1 for D (5 bases). V lost 0 bases and J 4 bases, leaving 7 bases between the germline ends. The germline V gene has CDR1 SGHRS and CDR2 YFSETQ. The CDR3 totals 14 residues. CDR3 nucleotides: TGCGCCAGCAGCTTGGACGGACATAATGAAAAACTGTTTTTT. Its translation: CASSLDGHNEKLFF.

The CDR3 sequence is CASSFGQGFISGANVLTF. The CDR3 bases are TGTGCCAGCAGTTTCGGGCAGGGATTCATCTCTGGGGCCAACGTCCTGACTTTC. This chain links TRBV12-3 or TRBV12-4 with TRBJ2-6; TRBD1 might be the D (5 bases). The CDR3 totals 18 residues. V lost 3 bases to trimming and J lost 0 bases, with 15 bases between them.

In its sample, this clonotype was seen a few times. An end of the junction does not agree with germline; a read error may underlie this. This chain uses TRBV7-7 with TRBJ1-6; D is perhaps TRBD1 (5 bases). The CDR3 runs to 13 residues. CDR1 and CDR2 from the germline V gene are SSHAT and FNYEAQ (reference sequence). The CDR3 reads CASSSFQGSPLHF. The CDR3, as DNA: TGTGCTAGCAGCTCTTTCCAGGGTTCACCCCTCCACTTT.

V usage is TRBV6-5 and J usage is TRBJ2-7, with 7 bases identical to TRBD1. The germline CDR1 and CDR2 sequences are MNHEY and SVGAGI. Trimming took 4 bases from V and 2 from J; bases not matched to a gene: 5. This CDR3 has 14 residues. CDR3 sequence (DNA): TGTGCCAGCAGTTCCAGAGGGACAGCCTACGAGCAGTACTTC. The encoded protein is CASSSRGTAYEQYF.

The V gene is TRBV27, the J gene TRBJ2-1; D not resolved. The V and J ends lost 4 bases and 13 bases respectively, with 14 bases between them. The CDR3 loop spans 12 amino acids. Germline V CDR1 and CDR2: MNHEY, SMNVEV (reference sequence). The CDR3 protein is CASSSRASPQFF. The CDR3 DNA follows: TGTGCCAGCAGTTCCCGGGCTAGTCCCCAGTTCTTC.

The rearrangement joins TRBV4-1 to TRBJ2-7; D is uncertain. Germline lookup yields CDR1 MGHRA and CDR2 YSYEKL. V was trimmed by 1 base and J by 0 bases, leaving 10 bases between them. The CDR3 sequence is 15 residues long. This CDR3 reads CASSQASFSSYEQYF. For the CDR3, the DNA is TGCGCCAGCAGCCAAGCCAGCTTTAGCTCCTACGAGCAGTACTTC.

This clonotype has more than one count but fewer than ten. The rearrangement uses TRBV11-3 and TRBJ1-1; no definite D call. From germline, CDR1 is SGHNT and CDR2 YENEEA. The CDR3 loop spans 14 amino acids. V was trimmed by 6 bases and J by 3 bases, leaving 14 bases between them. The CDR3 spells CASSMGALDTEAFF. As DNA, the CDR3 is TGTGCCAGCAGTATGGGTGCTCTGGACACTGAAGCTTTCTTT.

The J gene is TRBJ2-5, the V gene TRBV2; no definite D call. This CDR3 comprises 10 residues. Germline V gene sequence: CDR1 SNHLY, CDR2 FYNNEI. V dropped 8 bases and J dropped 5 bases, with 6 bases sitting between them. This CDR3 reads CASVSETQYF. In DNA, the CDR3 is TGTGCCAGCGTTAGTGAGACCCAGTACTTC.

With respect to this clonotype: One end of the junction is discordant with germline, which a read error may explain. The genes are TRBV6-1 and TRBJ2-7; possibly TRBD1 or TRBD2 for D (5 bases each). The CDR3 contains 15 residues. Germline V gene data show CDR1 as MNHNS and CDR2 as SASEGT. The CDR3 spells CASSEGPGPMYEQYF. The CDR3, as DNA: TGTGCCAGCAGCGAAGGTCCGGGGCCTATGTACGAGCAGTACTTC.

The V call is TRBV19, the J call TRBJ2-1; no definite D call. The CDR3 covers 11 residues. Germline lookup yields CDR1 LNHDA and CDR2 SQIVND (reference sequence). V was trimmed by 3 bases and J by 6 bases, leaving 3 bases between them. CDR3 DNA sequence: TGTGCCAGTAGTATTGTCAATGAGCAGTTCTTC. It yields the protein CASSIVNEQFF.

The rearrangement links TRBV20-1 to TRBJ2-2; no clear D. Trimming took off 3 bases at V and 1 base at J, with 6 bases between the two ends. This CDR3 has 13 amino acids. Per the germline V gene, CDR1 is DFQATT and CDR2 is SNEGSKA (reference sequence). CDR3: CSASKRNTGELFF. CDR3 sequence (DNA): TGCAGTGCTAGTAAGCGGAACACCGGGGAGCTGTTTTTT.

The chain combines TRBV5-1 with TRBJ2-1; D may be TRBD1 or TRBD2 (5 bases each). The CDR3 spans 15 residues. V shed 0 bases and J shed 8 bases, with 15 bases lying between them. Germline V lookup: CDR1 SGHRS, CDR2 YFSETQ. The CDR3 DNA sequence: TGCGCCAGCAGCTTGGCGGGACCACAAAACGATGAGCAGTTCTTC. Translating it yields CASSLAGPQNDEQFF.

This clonotype was observed once. The chain couples TRBV7-6 to TRBJ2-1; the match to TRBD2 covers 11 bases. The CDR3 runs 16 residues. V lost 3 bases to trimming and J lost 5 bases; unmatched junction nucleotides: 6. The germline V gene has CDR1 SGHVS and CDR2 FNYEAQ. CDR3 DNA sequence: TGTGCCAGCAGCTTCCGACTAGCGGGATATGACAATGAGCAGTTCTTC. This translates into CASSFRLAGYDNEQFF.

This clonotype has a handful of counts. The chain carries TRBV15 and TRBJ2-5, with a possible D match to TRBD2 (5 bases). The CDR3 sequence is 14 residues long. V lost 0 bases and J 3 bases, leaving 8 bases between the germline ends. Germline values: CDR1 LNHNV, CDR2 YYDKDF (reference sequence). CDR3 sequence reads: CATSRDNGEETQYF. In DNA form, the CDR3 reads TGTGCCACCAGCAGAGATAACGGGGAAGAGACCCAGTACTTC. Variable domain in full (rest from reference TRBV15 and TRBJ2-5): DAMVIQNPRYQVTQFGKPVTLSCSQTLNHNVMYWYQQKSSQAPKLLFHYYDKDFNNEADTPDNFQSRRPNTSFCFLDIRSPGLGDTAMYLCATSRDNGEETQYFGPGTRLLVL.